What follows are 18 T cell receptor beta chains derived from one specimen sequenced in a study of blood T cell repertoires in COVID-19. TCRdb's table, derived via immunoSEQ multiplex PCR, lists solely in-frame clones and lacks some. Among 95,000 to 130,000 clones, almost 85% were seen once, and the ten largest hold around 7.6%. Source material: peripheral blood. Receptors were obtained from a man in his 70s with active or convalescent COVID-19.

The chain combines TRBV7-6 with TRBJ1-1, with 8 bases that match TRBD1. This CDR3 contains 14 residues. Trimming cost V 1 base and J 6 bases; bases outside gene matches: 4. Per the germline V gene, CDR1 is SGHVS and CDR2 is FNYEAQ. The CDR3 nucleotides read TGTGCCAGCAGCTTAGGGCAGGGGGCTGCTGAAGCTTTCTTT. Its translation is CASSLGQGAAEAFF.

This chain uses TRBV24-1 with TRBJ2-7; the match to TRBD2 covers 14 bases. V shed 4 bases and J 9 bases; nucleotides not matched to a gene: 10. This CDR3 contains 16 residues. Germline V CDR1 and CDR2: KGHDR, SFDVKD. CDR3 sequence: CATSDSGTSGGWAQYF. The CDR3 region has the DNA TGTGCCACCAGTGACTCCGGGACTAGCGGGGGATGGGCGCAGTACTTC.

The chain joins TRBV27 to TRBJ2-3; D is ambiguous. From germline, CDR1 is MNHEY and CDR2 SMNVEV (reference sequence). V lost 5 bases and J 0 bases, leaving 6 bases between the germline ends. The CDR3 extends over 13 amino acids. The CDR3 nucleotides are TGTGCCAGCAGTCCCCTGAGCACAGATACGCAGTATTTT. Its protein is CASSPLSTDTQYF.

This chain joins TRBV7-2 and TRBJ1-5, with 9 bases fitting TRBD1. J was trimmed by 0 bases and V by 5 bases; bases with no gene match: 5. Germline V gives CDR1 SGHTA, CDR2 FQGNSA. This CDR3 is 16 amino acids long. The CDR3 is CASSATGGYSNQPQHF. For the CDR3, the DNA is TGTGCCAGCAGCGCGACAGGGGGATATAGCAATCAGCCCCAGCATTTT.

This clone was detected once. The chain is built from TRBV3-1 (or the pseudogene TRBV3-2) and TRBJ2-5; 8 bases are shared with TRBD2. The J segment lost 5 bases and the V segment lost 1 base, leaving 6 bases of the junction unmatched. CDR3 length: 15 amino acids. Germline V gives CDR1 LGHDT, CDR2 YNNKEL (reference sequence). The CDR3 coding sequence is TGTGCCAGCAGCCAAGGTAGCGGGATAATCGAGACCCAGTACTTC. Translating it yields CASSQGSGIIETQYF.

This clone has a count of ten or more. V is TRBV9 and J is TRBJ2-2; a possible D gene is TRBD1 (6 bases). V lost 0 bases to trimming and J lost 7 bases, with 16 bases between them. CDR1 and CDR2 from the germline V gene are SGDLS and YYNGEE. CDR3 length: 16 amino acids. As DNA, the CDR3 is TGTGCCAGCAGCGTAGAAGGGACATCCACGGGCGGGGAGCTGTTTTTT. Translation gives CASSVEGTSTGGELFF.

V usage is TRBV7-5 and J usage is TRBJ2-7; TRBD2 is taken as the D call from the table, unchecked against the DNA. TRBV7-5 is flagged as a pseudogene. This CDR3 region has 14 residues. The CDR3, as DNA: TGTGTCAGAAGACCCCGGGGGAAAAGCGACGAGCAGTACTTC. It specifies CVRRPRGKSDEQYF.

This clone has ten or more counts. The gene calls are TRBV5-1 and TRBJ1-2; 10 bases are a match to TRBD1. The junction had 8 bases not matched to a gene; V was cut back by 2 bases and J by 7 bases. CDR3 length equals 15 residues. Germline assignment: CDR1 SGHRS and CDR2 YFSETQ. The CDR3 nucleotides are TGCGCCAGCAGCTTAGGGGACAGGGGCGCGGGTGGCTACACCTTC. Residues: CASSLGDRGAGGYTF.

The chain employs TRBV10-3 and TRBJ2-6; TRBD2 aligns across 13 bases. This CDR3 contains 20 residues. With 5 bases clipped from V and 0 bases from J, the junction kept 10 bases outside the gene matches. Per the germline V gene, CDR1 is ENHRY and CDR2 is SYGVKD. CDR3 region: CAISQVVGTSGNSGANVLTF. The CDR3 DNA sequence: TGTGCCATCAGTCAAGTCGTAGGGACTAGCGGGAACTCTGGGGCCAACGTCCTGACTTTC.

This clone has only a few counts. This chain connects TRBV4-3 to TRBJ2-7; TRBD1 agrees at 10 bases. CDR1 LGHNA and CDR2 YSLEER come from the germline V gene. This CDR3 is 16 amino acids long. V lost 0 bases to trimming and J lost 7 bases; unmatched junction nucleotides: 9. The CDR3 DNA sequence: TGCGCCAGCAGCCAAGAACGGACAGGGGGTTTGGGAGAGCAGTACTTC. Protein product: CASSQERTGGLGEQYF.

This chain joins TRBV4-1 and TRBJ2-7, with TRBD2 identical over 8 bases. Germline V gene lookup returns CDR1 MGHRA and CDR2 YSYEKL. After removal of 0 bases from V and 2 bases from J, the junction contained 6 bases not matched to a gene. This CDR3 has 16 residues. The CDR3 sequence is CASSQDVAGTPYEQYF. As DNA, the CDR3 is TGCGCCAGCAGCCAAGATGTAGCGGGGACGCCCTACGAGCAGTACTTC.

The CDR3 nucleotides read TGTGCCAGCAGTGACCGACAGGGGGCGCGAGGCTACACCTTC. Encoded protein: CASSDRQGARGYTF. This chain joins TRBV28 and TRBJ1-2; 10 nucleotides line up with TRBD1. Germline V gene sequence: CDR1 MDHEN, CDR2 SYDVKM. Trimming cost V 5 bases and J 8 bases; bases outside gene matches: 8. The CDR3 has 14 residues.

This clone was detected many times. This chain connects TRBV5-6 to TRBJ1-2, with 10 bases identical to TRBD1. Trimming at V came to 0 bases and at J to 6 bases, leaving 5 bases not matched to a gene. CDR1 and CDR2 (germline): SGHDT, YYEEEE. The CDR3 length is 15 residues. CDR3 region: CASSLADRGQNGYTF. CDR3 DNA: TGTGCCAGCAGCTTGGCAGACAGGGGGCAAAATGGCTACACCTTC.

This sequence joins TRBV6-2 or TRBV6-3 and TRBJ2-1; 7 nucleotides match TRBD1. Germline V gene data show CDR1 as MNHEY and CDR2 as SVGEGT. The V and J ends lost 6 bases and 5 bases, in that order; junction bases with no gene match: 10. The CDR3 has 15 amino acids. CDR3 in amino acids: CASSTRDRTNNEQFF. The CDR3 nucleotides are TGTGCCAGCAGCACCCGGGACAGAACCAACAATGAGCAGTTCTTC.

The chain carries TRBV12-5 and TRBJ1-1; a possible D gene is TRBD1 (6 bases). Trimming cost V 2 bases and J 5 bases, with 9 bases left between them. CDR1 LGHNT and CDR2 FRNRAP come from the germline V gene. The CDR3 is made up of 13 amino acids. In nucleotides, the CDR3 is TGTGCTAGTGGTTTGTCAGGGGTTACTGAAGCTTTCTTT. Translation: CASGLSGVTEAFF.

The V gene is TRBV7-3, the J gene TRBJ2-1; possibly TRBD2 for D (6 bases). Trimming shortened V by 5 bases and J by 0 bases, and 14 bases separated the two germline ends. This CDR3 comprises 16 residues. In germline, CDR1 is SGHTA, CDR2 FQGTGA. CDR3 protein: CASSPSGLSSYNEQFF. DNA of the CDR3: TGTGCCAGCAGCCCCTCGGGACTTAGCTCCTACAATGAGCAGTTCTTC.

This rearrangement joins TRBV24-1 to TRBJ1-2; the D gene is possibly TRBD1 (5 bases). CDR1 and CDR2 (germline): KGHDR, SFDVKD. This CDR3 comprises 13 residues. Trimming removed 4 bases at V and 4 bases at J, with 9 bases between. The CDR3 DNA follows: TGTGCCACCAGTGAGCGGGACGGCTATGGCTACACCTTC. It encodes CATSERDGYGYTF.

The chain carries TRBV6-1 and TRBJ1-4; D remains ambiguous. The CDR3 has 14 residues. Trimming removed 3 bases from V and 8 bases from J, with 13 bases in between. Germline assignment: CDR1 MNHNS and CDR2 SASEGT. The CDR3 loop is CASSEWGRGEKLFF. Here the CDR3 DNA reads TGTGCCAGCAGTGAGTGGGGTCGCGGGGAAAAACTGTTTTTT.